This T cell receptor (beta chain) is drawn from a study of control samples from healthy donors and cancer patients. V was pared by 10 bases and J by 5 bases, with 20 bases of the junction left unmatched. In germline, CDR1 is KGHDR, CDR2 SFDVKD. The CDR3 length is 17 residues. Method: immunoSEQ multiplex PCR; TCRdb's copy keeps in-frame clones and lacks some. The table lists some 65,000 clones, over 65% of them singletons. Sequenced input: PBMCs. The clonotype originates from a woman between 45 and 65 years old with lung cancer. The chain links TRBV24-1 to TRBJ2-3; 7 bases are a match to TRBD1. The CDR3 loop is CATNGRQGTLGGDTQYF. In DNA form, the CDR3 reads TGTGCCACTAACGGTAGACAGGGAACCCTAGGTGGAGATACGCAGTATTTT.